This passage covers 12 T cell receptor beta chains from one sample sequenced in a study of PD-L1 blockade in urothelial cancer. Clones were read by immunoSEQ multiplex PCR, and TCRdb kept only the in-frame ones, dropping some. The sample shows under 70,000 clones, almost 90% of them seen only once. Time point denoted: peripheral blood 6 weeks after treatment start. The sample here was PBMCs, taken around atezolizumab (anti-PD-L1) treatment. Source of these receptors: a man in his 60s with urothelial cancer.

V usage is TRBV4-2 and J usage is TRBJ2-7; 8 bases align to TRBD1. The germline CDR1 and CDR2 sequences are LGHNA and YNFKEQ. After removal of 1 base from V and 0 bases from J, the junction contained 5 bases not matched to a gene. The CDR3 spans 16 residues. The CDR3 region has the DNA TGTGCCAGCAGCCAAGGACAGGGGCAAACCTCCTACGAGCAGTACTTC. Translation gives CASSQGQGQTSYEQYF.

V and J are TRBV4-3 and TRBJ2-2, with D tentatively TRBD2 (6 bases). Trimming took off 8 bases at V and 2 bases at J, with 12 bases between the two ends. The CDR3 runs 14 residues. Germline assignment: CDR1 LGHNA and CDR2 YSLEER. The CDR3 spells CASGGLDNTGELFF. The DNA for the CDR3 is TGCGCCAGCGGGGGACTTGATAACACCGGGGAGCTGTTTTTT.

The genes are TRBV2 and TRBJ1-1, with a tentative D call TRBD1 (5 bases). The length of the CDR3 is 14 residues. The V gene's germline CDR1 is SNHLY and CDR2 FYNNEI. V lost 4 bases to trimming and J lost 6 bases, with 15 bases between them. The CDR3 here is CASSVDRSSPEAFF. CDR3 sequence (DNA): TGTGCCAGCAGTGTTGACAGAAGCTCCCCTGAAGCTTTCTTT.

The chain's CDR3 is CASSNRRGFPYEQYF. In DNA form, the CDR3 reads TGCGCCAGCAGTAACCGCAGGGGTTTTCCGTACGAGCAGTACTTC. The chain is built from TRBV23-1 and TRBJ2-7; tentatively, D is TRBD1 (6 bases). TRBV23-1 is reported as an ORF; its role is uncertain. This CDR3 is 15 amino acids long. Trimming removed 5 bases from V and 4 bases from J, with 18 bases in between.

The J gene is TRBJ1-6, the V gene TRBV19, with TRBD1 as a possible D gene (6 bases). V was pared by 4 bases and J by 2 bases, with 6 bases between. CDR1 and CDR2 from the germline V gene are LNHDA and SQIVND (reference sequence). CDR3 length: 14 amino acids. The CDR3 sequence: CASSTGAYNSPLHF. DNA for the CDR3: TGTGCCAGTAGTACAGGGGCCTATAATTCACCCCTCCACTTT.

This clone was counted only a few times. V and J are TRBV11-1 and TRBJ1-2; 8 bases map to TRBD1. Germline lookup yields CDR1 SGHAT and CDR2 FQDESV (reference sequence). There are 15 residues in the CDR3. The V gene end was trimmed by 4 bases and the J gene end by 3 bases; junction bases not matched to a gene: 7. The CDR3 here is CASSSAQGADYGYTF. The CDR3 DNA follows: TGTGCCAGCAGCTCAGCCCAGGGGGCGGACTATGGCTACACCTTC.

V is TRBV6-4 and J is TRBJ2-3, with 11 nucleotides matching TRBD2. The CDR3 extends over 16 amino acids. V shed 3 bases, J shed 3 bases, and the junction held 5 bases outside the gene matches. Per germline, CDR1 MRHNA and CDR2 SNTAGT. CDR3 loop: CASSELAGERTDTQYF. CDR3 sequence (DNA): TGTGCCAGCAGTGAACTAGCGGGAGAGCGGACAGATACGCAGTATTTT.

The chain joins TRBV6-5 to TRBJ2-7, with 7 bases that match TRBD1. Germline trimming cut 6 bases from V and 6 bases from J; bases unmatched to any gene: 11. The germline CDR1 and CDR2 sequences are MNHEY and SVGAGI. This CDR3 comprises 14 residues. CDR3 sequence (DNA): TGTGCCAGCAGCCCCGGTGACAGGGCCCGCGAGCAGTACTTC. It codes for CASSPGDRAREQYF.

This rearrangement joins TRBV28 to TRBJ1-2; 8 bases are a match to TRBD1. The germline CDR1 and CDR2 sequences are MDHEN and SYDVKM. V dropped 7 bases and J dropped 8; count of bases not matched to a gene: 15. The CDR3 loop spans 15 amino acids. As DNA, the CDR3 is TGTGCCAGCACCCAACCTCCGGGACAGGAGGGAGGCTACACCTTC. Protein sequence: CASTQPPGQEGGYTF.

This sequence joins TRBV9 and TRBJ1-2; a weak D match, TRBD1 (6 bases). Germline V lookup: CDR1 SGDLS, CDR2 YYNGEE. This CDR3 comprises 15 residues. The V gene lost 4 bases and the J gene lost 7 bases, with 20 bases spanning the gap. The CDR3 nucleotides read TGTGCCAGCAGCCCAGCCCACTACGACAGGTCTGGCTACACCTTC. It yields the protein CASSPAHYDRSGYTF.

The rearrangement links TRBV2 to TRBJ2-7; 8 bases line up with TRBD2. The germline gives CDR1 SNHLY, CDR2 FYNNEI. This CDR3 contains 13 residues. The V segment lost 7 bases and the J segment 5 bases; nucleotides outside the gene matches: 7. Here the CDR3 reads CASKGTSLDEQYF. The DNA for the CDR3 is TGTGCCAGCAAGGGGACTAGTCTCGACGAGCAGTACTTC.

The CDR3 protein is CASGLSQLNTGELFF. The CDR3 nucleotides are TGTGCTAGTGGTTTGTCCCAATTGAACACCGGGGAGCTGTTTTTT. V and J are TRBV12-5 and TRBJ2-2; D unresolved. CDR3 length: 15 amino acids. V shed 2 bases and J shed 1 base, with 8 bases lying between them. In germline, CDR1 is LGHNT, CDR2 FRNRAP.